A selection of T cell receptor beta chains follows, all from one sample in a study of T cell repertoires in cytomegalovirus infection. TCRdb passed the reads through MiXCR, listing each CDR3 protein once. The data contain hundreds of thousands of distinct CDR3 sequences, about two fifths of them seen just once; the ten biggest clones take up 40% to 50%. Their antigens remain unidentified. Sequences were derived from cultured PBMCs, sampled from culture after CMV antigen stimulation. The receptors here all came from a human donor in good health (CMV status not recorded). Some clones in this sample may be carry-over from other donors' samples. CDR3s include the opening cysteine and the closing phenylalanine or tryptophan. A D gene is named only where the DNA matches it firmly. Rows give clone size only sometimes, using once, few, many, or a class for an expanded clone.

-,TRBJ2-4,-,TRBV27,CASSPRARNIQYF,TGTGCCAGCAGTCCCCGGGCAAGGAACATTCAGTACTTC
-,TRBJ2-7,-,TRBV7-2,CASSLGGIPYEQYF,TGTGCCAGCAGCTTAGGCGGAATCCCCTACGAGCAGTACTTC
TRBD1,TRBJ2-6,-,TRBV12-3/TRBV12-4,CASSFGQGASGANVLTF,TGTGCCAGCAGTTTCGGACAGGGGGCATCCGGGGCCAACGTCCTGACTTTC
TRBD1,TRBJ2-7,-,TRBV5-4,CASSWGQGNNYEQYF,TGTGCCAGCAGCTGGGGACAGGGGAACAACTACGAGCAGTACTTC
TRBD2,TRBJ2-3,few,TRBV12-3/TRBV12-4,CASSSGGRGGPTDTQYF,TGTGCCAGCAGCTCTGGTGGGCGGGGGGGCCCGACAGATACGCAGTATTTT
-,TRBJ2-3,once,TRBV12-3/TRBV12-4,CASSYLREDTQYF,TGTGCCAGCAGTTACTTAAGAGAAGATACGCAGTATTTT
-,TRBJ2-7,few,TRBV6-1,CASKLSPYEQYF,TGTGCCAGCAAACTGTCCCCCTACGAGCAGTACTTC
TRBD1,TRBJ1-4,-,TRBV6-5,CASKPGQANEKLFF,TGTGCCAGTAAACCGGGACAGGCGAATGAAAAACTGTTTTTT
TRBD2,TRBJ2-3,-,TRBV6-2/TRBV6-3,CASSYPAGVSTDTQYF,TGTGCCAGCAGTTACCCCGCGGGGGTTTCCACAGATACGCAGTATTTT
-,TRBJ1-5,-,TRBV20-1,CSATGRNQPQHF,TGCAGTGCGACCGGCCGCAATCAGCCCCAGCATTTT
-,TRBJ2-5,few,TRBV2,CASRGTEETQYF,TGTGCCAGCCGGGGGACCGAAGAGACCCAGTACTTC
TRBD1,TRBJ2-1,many,TRBV6-1,CASSFRDRLYEQFF,TGTGCCAGCAGTTTCCGGGACAGGTTGTATGAGCAGTTCTTC
-,TRBJ2-5,few,TRBV29-1,CSVEDRFPGTQYF,TGCAGCGTTGAAGATCGGTTTCCGGGGACCCAGTACTTC
TRBD1,TRBJ1-2,-,TRBV6-2/TRBV6-3,CASSYSLGTGYGYTF,TGTGCCAGCAGTTACTCGTTGGGGACAGGCTATGGCTACACCTTC
TRBD2,TRBJ2-1,-,TRBV6-8,CASSYSTGLAGERGDEQFF,TGTGCCAGCAGTTACTCTACGGGACTAGCGGGAGAGAGGGGGGATGAGCAGTTCTTC
TRBD2,TRBJ2-1,-,TRBV7-2,CASSLRLAGATNEQFF,TGTGCCAGCAGCTTACGTCTAGCGGGGGCGACTAATGAGCAGTTCTTC
TRBD1,TRBJ2-7,-,TRBV6-6,CASSYWTGGAKYEQYF,TGTGCCAGCAGTTACTGGACAGGGGGCGCGAAGTACGAGCAGTACTTC
-,TRBJ1-4,-,TRBV4-2,CASSQDWGPSTLPEKLFF,TGTGCCAGCAGCCAAGATTGGGGCCCCTCTACCCTCCCCGAAAAACTGTTTTTT
-,TRBJ2-5,-,TRBV7-2,CASSFQWTDWETQYF,TGTGCCAGCAGCTTCCAATGGACTGACTGGGAGACCCAGTACTTC
-,TRBJ1-5,-,TRBV12-3/TRBV12-4,CASSFRGGESNQPQHF,TGTGCCAGCAGTTTTCGGGGCGGCGAAAGCAATCAGCCCCAGCATTTT
-,TRBJ1-5,many,TRBV7-2,CASSLGVVQPQHF,TGTGCCAGCAGCTTAGGGGTGGTGCAGCCCCAGCATTTT
TRBD1,TRBJ1-5,-,TRBV6-1,CASRTGGSGQPQHF,TGTGCCAGCAGGACAGGGGGATCGGGCCAGCCCCAGCATTTT
TRBD2,TRBJ2-2,-,TRBV19,CASIEERLAGGTGELFF,TGTGCCAGTATCGAGGAACGACTAGCGGGAGGAACCGGGGAGCTGTTTTTT
TRBD2,TRBJ2-7,few,TRBV7-2,CASSFLGGSGEGQYF,TGTGCCAGCAGCTTCCTCGGAGGTAGCGGGGAAGGGCAGTACTTC
TRBD2,TRBJ2-5,many,TRBV12-3/TRBV12-4,CASSTLAGGQETQYF,TGTGCCAGCAGTACGCTAGCGGGGGGGCAAGAGACCCAGTACTTC
TRBD2,TRBJ2-1,-,TRBV12-3/TRBV12-4,CASSLSGRAITYEQFF,TGTGCCAGCAGCCTTAGCGGGAGGGCTATTACATATGAGCAGTTCTTC
TRBD2,TRBJ2-1,-,TRBV6-1,CASSARLSGGPGEQFF,TGTGCCAGCAGTGCCAGACTAAGCGGGGGGCCGGGTGAGCAGTTCTTC
-,TRBJ2-1,-,TRBV27,CASWPLGGGVFEQFF,TGTGCCAGCTGGCCCCTAGGGGGGGGAGTTTTTGAGCAGTTCTTC
-,TRBJ1-1,few,TRBV6-1,CASSVFRVNTEAFF,TGTGCCAGCAGCGTTTTCAGGGTGAACACTGAAGCTTTCTTT
-,TRBJ2-2,-,TRBV6-1,CATQKQLGYAGELFF,TGTGCCACTCAAAAACAGCTAGGTTATGCCGGGGAGCTGTTTTTT
TRBD1,TRBJ2-7,-,TRBV5-5,CASSLGTGGLEQYF,TGTGCCAGCAGCTTGGGGACAGGGGGACTCGAGCAGTACTTC
-,TRBJ2-1,few,TRBV4-1,CASSLLPGTAGEQFF,TGCGCCAGCAGCCTGCTACCCGGGACTGCGGGTGAGCAGTTCTTC
-,TRBJ1-5,few,TRBV4-1,CASSQTGRGNQPQHF,TGCGCCAGCAGCCAGACAGGTAGGGGTAATCAGCCCCAGCATTTT
-,TRBJ2-7,-,TRBV20-1,CSARDRGLSYEQYF,TGCAGTGCTAGAGATAGGGGACTGTCCTACGAGCAGTACTTC
TRBD1,TRBJ2-3,few,TRBV5-5,CASSGGQGATDTQYF,TGTGCCAGCAGCGGGGGACAGGGGGCCACAGATACGCAGTATTTT
TRBD2,TRBJ2-1,few,TRBV27,CASRKGSGVHEQFF,TGTGCCAGCAGGAAGGGTAGCGGGGTACACGAGCAGTTCTTC
-,TRBJ1-1,few,TRBV6-6,CASSRVVRTEAFF,TGTGCCAGCAGTAGGGTCGTCAGGACTGAAGCTTTCTTT
-,TRBJ1-1,few,TRBV19,CASRGIRYTEAFF,TGTGCCAGTAGAGGGATCCGTTACACTGAAGCTTTCTTT
-,TRBJ1-5,many,TRBV7-2,CASSQQGSSHSNQPQHF,TGTGCCAGCAGCCAACAGGGTTCTAGCCATAGCAATCAGCCCCAGCATTTT
TRBD1,TRBJ2-7,-,TRBV12-3/TRBV12-4,CASSLGTAAYYEQYF,TGTGCCAGCAGTTTGGGGACAGCGGCTTACTACGAGCAGTACTTC
TRBD2,TRBJ2-1,-,TRBV5-1,CASSFATSDEQFF,TGCGCCAGCAGCTTCGCGACTAGCGATGAGCAGTTCTTC
-,TRBJ2-3,few,TRBV10-3,CAISEIVLSTSDTQYF,TGTGCCATCAGTGAGATAGTACTATCGACCTCAGATACGCAGTATTTT
TRBD2,TRBJ2-3,few,TRBV7-6,CASSYGGGSTDTQYF,TGTGCCAGCAGCTACGGGGGGGGGAGCACAGATACGCAGTATTTT
-,TRBJ2-1,-,TRBV11-1,CASNSGTGYHNEQFF,TGTGCCAGCAACTCGGGAACAGGGTACCACAATGAGCAGTTCTTC
-,TRBJ2-2,-,TRBV7-6,CASSLIGENTGELFF,TGTGCCAGCAGCCTCATAGGGGAGAACACCGGGGAGCTGTTTTTT
-,TRBJ1-2,-,TRBV7-2,CASSFGFNYGYTF,TGTGCCAGCAGCTTTGGTTTTAACTATGGCTACACCTTC
-,TRBJ2-5,once,TRBV7-4,CASSPLGVTQYF,TGTGCCAGCAGCCCCCTGGGTGTGACCCAGTACTTC
-,TRBJ2-7,-,TRBV7-6,CASSTIGAAQGYEQYF,TGTGCCAGCAGCACCATAGGGGCGGCACAGGGATACGAGCAGTACTTC
TRBD1,TRBJ1-1,-,TRBV19,CASTPLDYRGTEAFF,TGTGCCAGTACCCCCCTAGATTACAGGGGCACTGAAGCTTTCTTT
TRBD1,TRBJ1-6,-,TRBV10-1,CASSPLRARTGLEDNSPLHF,TGCGCCAGCAGCCCGTTGAGAGCCCGGACAGGTCTAGAGGATAATTCACCCCTCCACTTT
-,TRBJ1-4,-,TRBV7-6,CASSLQGNGKLFF,TGTGCCAGCAGCTTACAGGGAAATGGGAAACTGTTTTTT
TRBD1,TRBJ1-2,-,TRBV19,CASSPGQPDRFGGYTF,TGTGCCAGCTCACCGGGACAGCCAGATCGCTTCGGTGGCTACACCTTC
-,TRBJ2-1,-,TRBV7-2,CASSPASGNAEQFF,TGTGCCAGCAGCCCAGCGTCAGGGAACGCTGAGCAGTTCTTC
-,TRBJ2-4,once,TRBV10-3,CAISELLAPAKNIQYF,TGTGCCATCAGTGAACTGCTAGCGCCAGCCAAAAACATTCAGTACTTC
TRBD1,TRBJ2-7,-,TRBV20-1,CSAYRGFYEQYF,TGCAGTGCCTACAGGGGTTTCTACGAGCAGTACTTC
-,TRBJ1-1,few,TRBV14,CASSQYRLNTEAFF,TGTGCCAGCAGCCAATACAGGCTGAACACTGAAGCTTTCTTT
-,TRBJ2-5,-,TRBV2,CASSEEDGRSRETQYF,TGTGCCAGCAGTGAAGAGGACGGCAGGTCGCGAGAGACCCAGTACTTC
TRBD2,TRBJ2-7,few,TRBV7-8,CASSSSWREGNEQYF,TGTGCCAGCAGCTCCTCTTGGCGGGAGGGTAACGAGCAGTACTTC
-,TRBJ2-5,few,TRBV7-2,CASIRADRGETQYF,TGTGCCAGCATCAGGGCCGATCGGGGGGAGACCCAGTACTTC